This T cell receptor beta chain was captured by sequencing in a study of blood T cell repertoires in COVID-19. At the level of the study: COVID-19 samples from acute and convalescent phases originated in the United States, Italy and Spain. Sources were T cells, B-cell-depleted T cells, or PBMCs; the material itself was cDNA or gDNA.

The CDR3 runs 13 residues. Trimming stripped 4 bases from V and 7 bases from J, with 12 bases between. Germline loops: CDR1 SGHRS, CDR2 YFSETQ. In the original analysis: How many nucleated cells were present was estimated from reference gene primer amplification. This table comes from immunoSEQ multiplex PCR, and its TCRdb copy is limited to in-frame clones, with some not included. V, J and clone size were drawn from that table, and D and trimming were deduced from the DNA. Among approximately 250,000 clones listed, less than 90% were seen once. This sequence joins TRBV5-1 and TRBJ1-5; unclear D gene. This receptor was taken from a woman between 35 and 50 years old who had recovered from COVID-19. What was sequenced was peripheral blood. The CDR3 DNA reads as TGCGCCAGCAGCCGCGAGGGAGAACAGCCCCAGCATTTT. Residues: CASSREGEQPQHF.